These 2 T cell receptor beta chains came from one sample sequenced in a study of blood T cell repertoires in COVID-19. Produced via immunoSEQ multiplex PCR; TCRdb's table is partial and in-frame only. The data hold fewer than 300,000 clones, with just over 90% observed a single time. Material: PBMCs or T cells enriched from blood (not recorded which). These receptor sequences come from a woman aged 40 to 55 with acute COVID-19.

The chain links TRBV7-2 to TRBJ2-1, with 9 bases lining up with TRBD1. The length of the CDR3 is 16 residues. Germline CDR1 and CDR2: SGHTA and FQGNSA. The trim removed 7 bases at V and 2 bases at J, leaving 9 bases unmatched. CDR3 protein: CASIHLTGGPYNEQFF. The CDR3 coding sequence is TGTGCCAGCATCCATCTAACAGGGGGCCCCTACAATGAGCAGTTCTTC.

The rearrangement joins TRBV4-2 to TRBJ1-6, with D unresolved. Trimming removed 4 bases from V and 7 bases from J, with 14 bases in between. This CDR3 region has 15 residues. Germline V gene data show CDR1 as LGHNA and CDR2 as YNFKEQ. This chain's CDR3 is CASSLLIDVNSPLHF. The CDR3 DNA reads as TGTGCCAGCAGCCTCTTGATAGATGTCAATTCACCCCTCCACTTT.